This TCR beta chain was retrieved from a study of T cell repertoires in cytomegalovirus infection. Trimming stripped 7 bases from V and 3 bases from J, with 19 bases between. Germline CDR1 SGHAT, CDR2 FQNNGV. The CDR3 extends over 15 amino acids. TCRdb reprocessed the reads with MiXCR, giving one entry per CDR3 protein. The table has more than 150,000 distinct CDR3 sequences, 17% seen once; the top ten hold roughly a sixth. The specimen sequenced was CD8+ T cells from PBMCs. The TCR was taken from a human donor in good health (CMV status not recorded). Some clones in this sample may be carry-over from other donors' samples. The chain uses TRBV11-2 and TRBJ2-7, with D unresolved. The CDR3 nucleotides read TGTGCCAGCACCGACCCAATGGCATTGGGCTACGAGCAGTACTTC. Translating it yields CASTDPMALGYEQYF.